Sequencing of this TCR beta chain was carried out in a study of blood T cell repertoires in COVID-19. At the level of the study: Sample material is recorded as cDNA or gDNA derived from T cells, B-cell-depleted T cells, or PBMCs.

The CDR3 runs 14 residues. J gave up 2 bases and V 3 bases, and 2 bases lay outside the gene matches. CDR1 and CDR2 (germline): KGHSH, LQKENI. Cohort placement rested on clinical history that participants reported themselves. Assay used: immunoSEQ multiplex PCR; TCRdb lists only in-frame clones, some missing. The repertoire holds around 160,000 clones, with more than 75% as singletons. About this clone itself: In the same sample, other DNA sequences code for this CDR3.

This chain links TRBV18 with TRBJ2-7; TRBD1 aligns across 9 bases. The sequenced material came from PBMCs or T cells enriched from blood (not recorded which). The clonotype originates from a woman aged 30 to 39 with acute COVID-19. The CDR3 protein is CASSPGQGPYEQYF. In nucleotides, the CDR3 is TGTGCCAGCTCACCGGGACAGGGACCCTACGAGCAGTACTTC.